Below, 14 T cell receptor beta chains from the same sample are listed, as sequenced in a study of cytomegalovirus exposure and HLA in healthy donors. Vbeta (60) and Jbeta (13) primers were used in the PCR. Using immunoSEQ multiplex PCR, the repertoire was profiled, and TCRdb retains in-frame clones only, with some absent. This repertoire shows about 130,000 clones, 70% to 80% found once; its top ten account for around 6.3%. Sample: PBMCs. All receptors derive from a man aged 35-49 years in good health and CMV-seropositive.

This clone has just a few counts. The rearrangement links TRBV18 to TRBJ2-7, with 10 bases fitting TRBD2. The CDR3 loop spans 14 amino acids. With 5 bases clipped from V and 5 bases from J, the junction kept 6 bases outside the gene matches. Germline CDR1 KGHSH, CDR2 LQKENI. CDR3 amino acids: CASSVTSGRDEQYF. As DNA, the CDR3 is TGTGCCAGCTCAGTAACCAGCGGGAGGGACGAGCAGTACTTC.

The chain combines TRBV18 with TRBJ1-1; perhaps TRBD1 as D (6 bases). The V and J ends lost 3 bases and 1 base respectively, with 21 bases between them. There are 18 residues in the CDR3. Germline V gives CDR1 KGHSH, CDR2 LQKENI. The CDR3 sequence: CASSPSLAGGHGNTEAFF. The CDR3 DNA reads as TGTGCCAGCTCACCGTCATTGGCGGGGGGCCATGGGAACACTGAAGCTTTCTTT. The entire variable domain, with the rest obtained from reference TRBV18 and TRBJ1-1, is as follows: NAGVMQNPRHLVRRRGQEARLRCSPMKGHSHVYWYRQLPEEGLKFMVYLQKENIIDESGMPKERFSAEFPKEGPSILRIQQVVRGDSAAYFCASSPSLAGGHGNTEAFFGQGTRLTVV.

Here the CDR3 DNA reads TGTGCCAGCAGCGTAGGGACTAGCGGGATCGTGTACACCGGGGAGCTGTTTTTT. This translates into CASSVGTSGIVYTGELFF. V usage is TRBV9 and J usage is TRBJ2-2, with 12 bases identical to TRBD2. Germline V gives CDR1 SGDLS, CDR2 YYNGEE. Trimming cost V 0 bases and J 3 bases; bases outside gene matches: 6. The CDR3 totals 18 residues.

The chain carries TRBV4-1 and TRBJ1-1; D uncertain. Germline CDR1 MGHRA, CDR2 YSYEKL. Between the trimmed V and J ends, which lost 0 bases and 0 bases, there was a span of 5 bases. The CDR3 spans 14 residues. The CDR3: CASSQEIMNTEAFF. The CDR3 DNA reads TGCGCCAGCAGCCAAGAAATAATGAACACTGAAGCTTTCTTT.

V usage is TRBV2 and J usage is TRBJ1-6; D is possibly TRBD1 (5 bases). The CDR3 extends over 14 amino acids. V was pared by 6 bases and J by 4 bases, with 10 bases between. The germline gives CDR1 SNHLY, CDR2 FYNNEI. Here the CDR3 DNA reads TGTGCCAGCAGGGGGGGAGTTTATAATTCACCCCTCCACTTT. Translating it yields CASRGGVYNSPLHF.

J is TRBJ2-1 and V is TRBV4-1; 7 bases agree with TRBD2. The V and J ends lost 0 bases and 0 bases, in that order; junction bases with no gene match: 11. Germline V gives CDR1 MGHRA, CDR2 YSYEKL. CDR3 length: 19 amino acids. The CDR3 region is CASSQEGVGWGGSYNEQFF. CDR3 coding DNA: TGCGCCAGCAGCCAAGAAGGTGTCGGGTGGGGGGGCTCCTACAATGAGCAGTTCTTC.

This rearrangement joins TRBV10-3 to TRBJ1-1, with 7 bases fitting TRBD1. Germline CDR1 is ENHRY and CDR2 is SYGVKD. This CDR3 has 16 residues. The J segment lost 0 bases and the V segment lost 7 bases, leaving 11 bases of the junction unmatched. The CDR3 nucleotides read TGTGCCATCATAGGGCGGACAGGACTACTGAACACTGAAGCTTTCTTT. Translation: CAIIGRTGLLNTEAFF.

Regarding this clone: Distinct nucleotide sequences in the sample also encode this CDR3. The CDR3 sequence: CASSLGGQVSGYEQYF. DNA for the CDR3: TGCGCCAGCAGCTTGGGAGGTCAGGTTAGCGGATACGAGCAGTACTTC. This chain uses TRBV5-1 with TRBJ2-7; D perhaps matches TRBD2 (6 bases). The CDR3 contains 16 residues. CDR1 SGHRS and CDR2 YFSETQ come from the germline V gene. V gave up 0 bases and J gave up 4 bases, with 17 bases separating them.

V is TRBV6-1 and J is TRBJ2-4; maybe TRBD2 (5 bases). Trimming pared 0 bases from V and 2 bases from J, leaving 14 bases between. Germline loops: CDR1 MNHNS, CDR2 SASEGT. CDR3 length: 17 amino acids. The CDR3 DNA reads as TGTGCCAGCAGTGAAGCGCTAGCAGAGCTATCCAAAAACATTCAGTACTTC. This translates into CASSEALAELSKNIQYF.

The chain carries TRBV5-1 and TRBJ2-2, with a weak D call TRBD1 (5 bases). The CDR3 has 16 amino acids. Trimming removed 4 bases from V and 0 bases from J, with 13 bases in between. Germline CDR1 and CDR2: SGHRS and YFSETQ. The CDR3 spells CASSLGHTSNTGELFF. As DNA, the CDR3 is TGCGCCAGCAGCCTCGGACATACTTCGAACACCGGGGAGCTGTTTTTT. The whole variable domain, remainder taken from reference TRBV5-1 and TRBJ2-2, is KAGVTQTPRYLIKTRGQQVTLSCSPISGHRSVSWYQQTPGQGLQFLFEYFSETQRNKGNFPGRFSGRQFSNSRSEMNVSTLELGDSALYLCASSLGHTSNTGELFFGEGSRLTVL.

J is TRBJ1-1 and V is TRBV6-1; perhaps TRBD1 as D (5 bases). Germline CDR1 reads MNHNS; CDR2 reads SASEGT. The CDR3 runs 13 residues. Trimming removed 6 bases from V and 7 bases from J, with 15 bases in between. The CDR3, as DNA: TGTGCCAGCAGCATCGACAGAAGTGGTGAAGCTTTCTTT. Protein: CASSIDRSGEAFF.

This CDR3 is CASSTRAGGSYEQYF. CDR3 coding DNA: TGTGCCAGCAGTACGCGAGCGGGAGGGAGCTACGAGCAGTACTTC. The chain couples TRBV27 to TRBJ2-7; 10 bases line up with TRBD2. Germline V gene sequence: CDR1 MNHEY, CDR2 SMNVEV (reference sequence). The ends lost 5 bases at V and 3 bases at J; junction bases unmatched: 7. This CDR3 is 15 amino acids long.

This rearrangement joins TRBV7-9 to TRBJ2-7, with TRBD1 identical over 12 bases. The germline gives CDR1 SEHNR, CDR2 FQNEAQ (reference sequence). This CDR3 region has 18 residues. The V and J ends lost 1 base and 1 base, in that order; junction bases with no gene match: 8. The DNA of the CDR3 is TGTGCCAGCAGCTTAGACCCGGGACAGGGGGCGAAGTCCTACGAGCAGTACTTC. It is translated as CASSLDPGQGAKSYEQYF.

J is TRBJ2-1 and V is TRBV7-9; D perhaps matches TRBD1 (5 bases). Trimming removed 7 bases at V and 5 bases at J, with 15 bases between. CDR3 size: 14 residues. Germline CDR1 is SEHNR and CDR2 is FQNEAQ (reference sequence). In DNA form, the CDR3 reads TGTGCCAGCACCCTGTCTGACAGCCACAATGAGCAGTTCTTC. This codes for CASTLSDSHNEQFF. The whole variable domain, remainder taken from reference TRBV7-9 and TRBJ2-1, is DTGVSQNPRHKITKRGQNVTFRCDPISEHNRLYWYRQTLGQGPEFLTYFQNEAQLEKSRLLSDRFSAERPKGSFSTLEIQRTEQGDSAMYLCASTLSDSHNEQFFGPGTRLTVL.